A single sample gave rise to the 5 T cell receptor beta chains below, sequenced in a study of cytomegalovirus exposure and HLA in healthy donors. The PCR had 60 Vbeta and 13 Jbeta primers. The method was immunoSEQ multiplex PCR; TCRdb's version includes in-frame clones alone and lacks a portion of them. The sample has 200,000 or so clones; 87% are singletons. The sequenced material came from PBMCs. The receptors derive from a girl under two years old in good health and CMV-seronegative.

This sequence joins TRBV6-5 and TRBJ2-7; TRBD2 aligns across 13 bases. There are 14 residues in the CDR3. CDR1 is MNHEY and CDR2 is SVGAGI in the germline V gene. The junction had 4 bases not matched to a gene; V was cut back by 7 bases and J by 4 bases. CDR3 region: CASTQLAGGYEQYF. As DNA, the CDR3 is TGTGCCAGCACCCAACTAGCGGGAGGGTACGAGCAGTACTTC.

The chain links TRBV9 to TRBJ1-4; unclear D gene. Germline-derived CDR1 and CDR2 are SGDLS and YYNGEE. CDR3 size: 13 residues. V lost 4 bases, J lost 0 bases, and 4 bases lay in between. The CDR3 spells CASSPTTNEKLFF. As DNA, the CDR3 is TGTGCCAGCAGCCCCACAACTAATGAAAAACTGTTTTTT.

The chain employs TRBV30 and TRBJ1-1; D gene ambiguous. Trimming took 3 bases from V and 1 from J, leaving 15 bases between them. The V gene's germline CDR1 is GTSNPN and CDR2 SVGIG (reference sequence). CDR3 length equals 15 residues. This CDR3 is CAWRTLRGRNTEAFF. Here the CDR3 DNA reads TGTGCCTGGAGAACCCTGCGGGGAAGGAACACTGAAGCTTTCTTT.

V is TRBV19 and J is TRBJ1-5, with 7 nucleotides matching TRBD1. The CDR3 is 16 residues long. The J segment lost 4 bases and the V segment lost 0 bases, leaving 6 bases of the junction unmatched. Germline CDR1 LNHDA, CDR2 SQIVND (reference sequence). This CDR3 reads CASSIDLRQGNQPQHF. The CDR3 coding sequence is TGTGCCAGTAGTATAGATTTAAGACAGGGTAATCAGCCCCAGCATTTT.

This sequence joins TRBV2 and TRBJ2-5, with D unresolved. Trimming took 5 bases from V and 7 from J, leaving 8 bases between them. Germline V CDR1 and CDR2: SNHLY, FYNNEI. The CDR3 has 11 residues. The chain's CDR3 is CASSYSGTQYF. The CDR3 coding sequence is TGTGCCAGCAGTTATTCGGGGACCCAGTACTTC. The full variable domain, its missing parts supplied by reference TRBV2 and TRBJ2-5, is EPEVTQTPSHQVTQMGQEVILRCVPISNHLYFYWYRQILGQKVEFLVSFYNNEISEKSEIFDDQFSVERPDGSNFTLKIRSTKLEDSAMYFCASSYSGTQYFGPGTRLLVL.